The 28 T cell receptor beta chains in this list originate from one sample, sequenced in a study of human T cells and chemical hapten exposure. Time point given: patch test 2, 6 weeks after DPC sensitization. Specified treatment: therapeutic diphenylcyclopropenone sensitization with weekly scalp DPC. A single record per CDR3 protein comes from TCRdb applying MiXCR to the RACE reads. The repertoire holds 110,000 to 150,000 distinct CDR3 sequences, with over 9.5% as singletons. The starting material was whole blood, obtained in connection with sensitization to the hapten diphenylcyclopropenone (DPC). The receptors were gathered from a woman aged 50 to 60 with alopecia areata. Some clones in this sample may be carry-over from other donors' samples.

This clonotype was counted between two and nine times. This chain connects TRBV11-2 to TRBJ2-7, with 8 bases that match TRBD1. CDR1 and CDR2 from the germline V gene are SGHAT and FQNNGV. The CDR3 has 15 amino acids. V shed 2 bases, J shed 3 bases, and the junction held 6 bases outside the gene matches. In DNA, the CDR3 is TGTGCCAGCAGCTTAATCCGCGACAGGGGCTACGAGCAGTACTTC. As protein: CASSLIRDRGYEQYF.

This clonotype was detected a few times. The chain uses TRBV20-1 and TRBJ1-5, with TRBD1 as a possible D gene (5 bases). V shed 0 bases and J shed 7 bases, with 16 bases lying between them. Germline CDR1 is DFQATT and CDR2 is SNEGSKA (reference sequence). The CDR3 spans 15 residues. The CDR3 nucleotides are TGCAGTGCTAGAGAGGGGCAGGGACGTCCCCAGCCCCAGCATTTT. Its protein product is CSAREGQGRPQPQHF.

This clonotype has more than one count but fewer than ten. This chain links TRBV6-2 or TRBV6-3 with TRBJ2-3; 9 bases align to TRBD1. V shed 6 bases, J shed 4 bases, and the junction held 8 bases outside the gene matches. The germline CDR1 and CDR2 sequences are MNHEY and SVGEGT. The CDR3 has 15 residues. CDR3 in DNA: TGTGCCAGCAGCGCTCCGGGACAGGGTCCAGATACGCAGTATTTT. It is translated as CASSAPGQGPDTQYF.

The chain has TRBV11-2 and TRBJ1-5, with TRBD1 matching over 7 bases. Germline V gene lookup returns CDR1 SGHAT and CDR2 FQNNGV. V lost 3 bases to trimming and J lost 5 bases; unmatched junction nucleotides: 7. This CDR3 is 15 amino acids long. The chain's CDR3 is CASSFGDRDDQPQHF. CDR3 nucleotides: TGTGCCAGCAGCTTCGGTGACAGGGATGATCAGCCCCAGCATTTT.

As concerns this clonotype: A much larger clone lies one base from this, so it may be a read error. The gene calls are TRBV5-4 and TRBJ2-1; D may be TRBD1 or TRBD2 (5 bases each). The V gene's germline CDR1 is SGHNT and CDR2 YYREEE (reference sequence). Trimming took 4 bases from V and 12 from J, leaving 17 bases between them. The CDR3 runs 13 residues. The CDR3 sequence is CASSPRDPGGQFF. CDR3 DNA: TGTGCCAGCAGCCCCCGTGATCCTGGGGGGCAGTTCTTC.

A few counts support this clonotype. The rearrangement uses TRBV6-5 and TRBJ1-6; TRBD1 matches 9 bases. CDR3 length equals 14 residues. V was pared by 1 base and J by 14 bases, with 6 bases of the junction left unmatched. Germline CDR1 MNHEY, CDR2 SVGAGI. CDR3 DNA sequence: TGTGCCAGCAGTTACTTGGGGACAGGGCTGTCCCTCCACTTT. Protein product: CASSYLGTGLSLHF.

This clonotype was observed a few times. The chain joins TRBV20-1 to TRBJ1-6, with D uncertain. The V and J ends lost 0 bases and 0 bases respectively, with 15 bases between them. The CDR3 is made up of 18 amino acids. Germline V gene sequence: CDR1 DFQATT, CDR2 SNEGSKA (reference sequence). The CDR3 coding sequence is TGCAGTGCTAGAGATGTAAAAGGGTCACGCTCCTATAATTCACCCCTCCACTTT. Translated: CSARDVKGSRSYNSPLHF.

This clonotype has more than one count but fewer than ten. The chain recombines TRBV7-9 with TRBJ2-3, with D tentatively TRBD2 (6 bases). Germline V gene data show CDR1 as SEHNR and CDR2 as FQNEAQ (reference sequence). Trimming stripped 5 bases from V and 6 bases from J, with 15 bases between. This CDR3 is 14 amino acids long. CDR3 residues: CASSPLGEADTQYF. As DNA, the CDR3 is TGTGCCAGCAGCCCTCTCGGGGAGGCGGATACGCAGTATTTT.

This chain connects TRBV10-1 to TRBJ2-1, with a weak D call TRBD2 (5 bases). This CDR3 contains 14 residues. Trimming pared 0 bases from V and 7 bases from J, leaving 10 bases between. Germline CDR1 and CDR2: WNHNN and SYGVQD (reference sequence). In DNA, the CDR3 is TGCGCCAGCAGTGAGTCGCGGGTTTTGAATGAGCAGTTCTTC. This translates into CASSESRVLNEQFF.

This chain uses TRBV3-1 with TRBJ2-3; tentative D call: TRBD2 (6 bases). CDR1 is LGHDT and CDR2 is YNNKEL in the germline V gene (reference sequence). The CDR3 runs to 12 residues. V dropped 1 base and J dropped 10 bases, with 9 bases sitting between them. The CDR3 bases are TGTGCCAGCAGCCAAGTGGACTACCCGCAGTATTTT. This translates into CASSQVDYPQYF.

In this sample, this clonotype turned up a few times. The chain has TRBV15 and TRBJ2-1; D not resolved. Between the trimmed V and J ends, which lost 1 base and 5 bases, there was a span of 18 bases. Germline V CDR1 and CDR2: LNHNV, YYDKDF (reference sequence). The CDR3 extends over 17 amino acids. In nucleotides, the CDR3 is TGTGCCACCAGCAGAGGGGCCACTCTACGGGTAAACAATGAGCAGTTCTTC. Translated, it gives CATSRGATLRVNNEQFF.

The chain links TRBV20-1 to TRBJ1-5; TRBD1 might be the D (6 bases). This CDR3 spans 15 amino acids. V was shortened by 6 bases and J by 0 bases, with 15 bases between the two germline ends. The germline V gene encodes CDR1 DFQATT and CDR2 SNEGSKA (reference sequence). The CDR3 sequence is CSASGQIYSNQPQHF. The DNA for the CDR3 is TGCAGTGCCTCCGGACAGATTTATAGCAATCAGCCCCAGCATTTT.

The CDR3 bases are TGTGCCAGCAGTTCGGGACAGCCAAATGAAAAACTGTTTTTT. It specifies CASSSGQPNEKLFF. The chain couples TRBV6-5 to TRBJ1-4; 7 nucleotides match TRBD1. Germline values: CDR1 MNHEY, CDR2 SVGAGI. The CDR3 is 14 amino acids. With 4 bases clipped from V and 5 bases from J, the junction kept 4 bases outside the gene matches.

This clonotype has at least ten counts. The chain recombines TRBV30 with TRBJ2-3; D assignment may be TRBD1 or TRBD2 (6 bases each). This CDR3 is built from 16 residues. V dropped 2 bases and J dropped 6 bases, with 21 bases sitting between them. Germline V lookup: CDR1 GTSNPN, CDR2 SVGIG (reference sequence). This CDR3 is CAWSPPTSTGADTQYF. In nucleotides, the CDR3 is TGTGCCTGGAGTCCCCCCACTAGCACGGGGGCGGATACGCAGTATTTT.

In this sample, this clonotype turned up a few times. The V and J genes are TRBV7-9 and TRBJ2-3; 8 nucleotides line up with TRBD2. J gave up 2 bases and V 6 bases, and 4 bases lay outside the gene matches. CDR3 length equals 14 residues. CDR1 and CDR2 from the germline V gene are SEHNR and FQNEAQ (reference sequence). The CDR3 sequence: CASRLAATTDTQYF. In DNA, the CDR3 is TGTGCCAGCAGACTAGCGGCCACCACAGATACGCAGTATTTT.

The CDR3 loop reads CASSQVGAGQRYPDGYTF. The CDR3 region has the DNA TGTGCCAGCAGCCAAGTGGGGGCAGGACAGCGGTACCCAGATGGCTACACCTTC. The chain joins TRBV14 to TRBJ1-2, with D perhaps TRBD1 (6 bases). The CDR3 is 18 residues long. V lost 1 base and J lost 6, with 24 bases in between. CDR1 and CDR2 (germline): SGHDN, FVKESK. The full variable domain, with the rest looked up from reference TRBV14 and TRBJ1-2, is EAGVTQFPSHSVIEKGQTVTLRCDPISGHDNLYWYRRVMGKEIKFLLHFVKESKQDESGMPNNRFLAERTGGTYSTLKVQPAELEDSGVYFCASSQVGAGQRYPDGYTFGSGTRLTVV.

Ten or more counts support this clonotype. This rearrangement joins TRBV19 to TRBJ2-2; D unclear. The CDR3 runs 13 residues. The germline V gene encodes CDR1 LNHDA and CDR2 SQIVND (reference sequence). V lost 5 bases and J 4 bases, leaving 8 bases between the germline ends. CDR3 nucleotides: TGTGCCAGTAGTCCACGAGTCACCGGGGAGCTGTTTTTT. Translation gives CASSPRVTGELFF.

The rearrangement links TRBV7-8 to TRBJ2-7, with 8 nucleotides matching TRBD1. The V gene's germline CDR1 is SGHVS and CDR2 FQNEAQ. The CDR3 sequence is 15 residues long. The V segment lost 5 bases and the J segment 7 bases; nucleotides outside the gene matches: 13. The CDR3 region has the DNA TGTGCCAGCAGCCCACTGGGACAGGCCGTCTCGGAGCAGTACTTC. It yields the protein CASSPLGQAVSEQYF.

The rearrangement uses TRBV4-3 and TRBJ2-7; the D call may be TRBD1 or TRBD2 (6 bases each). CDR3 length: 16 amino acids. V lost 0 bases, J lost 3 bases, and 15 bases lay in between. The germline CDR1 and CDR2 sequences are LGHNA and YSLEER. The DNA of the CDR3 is TGCGCCAGCAGCCAAGATTCGGGGGCTGTATACTACGAGCAGTACTTC. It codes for CASSQDSGAVYYEQYF.

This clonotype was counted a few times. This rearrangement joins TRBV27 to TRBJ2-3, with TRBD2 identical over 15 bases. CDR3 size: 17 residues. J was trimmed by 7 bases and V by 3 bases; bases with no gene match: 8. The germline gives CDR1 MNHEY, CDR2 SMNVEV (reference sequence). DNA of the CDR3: TGTGCCAGCAGTTTCCAGGGACTAGCGGGGGGCACGCATACGCAGTATTTT. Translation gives CASSFQGLAGGTHTQYF.

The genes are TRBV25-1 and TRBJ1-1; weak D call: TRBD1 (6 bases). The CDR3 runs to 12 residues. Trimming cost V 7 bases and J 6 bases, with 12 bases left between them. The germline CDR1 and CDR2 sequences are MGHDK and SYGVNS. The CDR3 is CASTGGRAEAFF. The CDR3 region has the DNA TGTGCCAGCACCGGGGGCCGAGCTGAAGCTTTCTTT.

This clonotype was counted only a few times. Written as DNA, the CDR3 is TGTGCCATCGGGGCTAGCGAACAAGAGACCCAGTACTTC. This codes for CAIGASEQETQYF. The rearrangement links TRBV10-3 to TRBJ2-5; D might be TRBD2 (6 bases). The germline gives CDR1 ENHRY, CDR2 SYGVKD. V was pared by 8 bases and J by 2 bases, with 12 bases between. The CDR3 extends over 13 amino acids.

The CDR3 nucleotides read TGTGCCAGCAGCTTACATGCTAAGAAGATTCAGTACTTC. Protein: CASSLHAKKIQYF. V and J are TRBV7-2 and TRBJ2-4, with unresolved D. V lost 2 bases and J lost 10, with 12 bases in between. CDR1 is SGHTA and CDR2 is FQGNSA in the germline V gene. CDR3 size: 13 residues.

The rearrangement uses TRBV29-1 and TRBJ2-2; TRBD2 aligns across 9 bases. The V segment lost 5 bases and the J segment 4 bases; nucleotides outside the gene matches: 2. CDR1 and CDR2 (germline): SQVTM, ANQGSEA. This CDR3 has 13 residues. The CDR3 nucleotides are TGCAGCGTTTGGACTAGCGTCACCGGGGAGCTGTTTTTT. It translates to CSVWTSVTGELFF.

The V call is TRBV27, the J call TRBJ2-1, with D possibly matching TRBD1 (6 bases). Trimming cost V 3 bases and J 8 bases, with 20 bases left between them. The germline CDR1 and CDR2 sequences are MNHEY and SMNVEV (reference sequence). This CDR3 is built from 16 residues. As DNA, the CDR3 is TGTGCCAGCAGTTTGCGGTTGGGGGCGACCTCCTATGAGCAGTTCTTC. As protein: CASSLRLGATSYEQFF.

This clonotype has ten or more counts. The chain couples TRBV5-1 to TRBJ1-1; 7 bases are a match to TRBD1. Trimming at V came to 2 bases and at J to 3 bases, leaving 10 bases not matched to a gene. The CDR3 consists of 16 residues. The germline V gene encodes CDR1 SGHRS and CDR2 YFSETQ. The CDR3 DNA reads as TGCGCCAGCAGCTTCTCGACAGGGATAGAGGACACTGAAGCTTTCTTT. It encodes CASSFSTGIEDTEAFF.

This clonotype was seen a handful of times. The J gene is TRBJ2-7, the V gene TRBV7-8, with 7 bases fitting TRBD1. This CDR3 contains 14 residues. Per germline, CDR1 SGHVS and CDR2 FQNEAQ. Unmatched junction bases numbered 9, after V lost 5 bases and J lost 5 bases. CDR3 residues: CASSPTRQGHEQYF. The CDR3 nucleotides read TGTGCCAGCAGCCCCACCAGACAGGGTCACGAGCAGTACTTC.

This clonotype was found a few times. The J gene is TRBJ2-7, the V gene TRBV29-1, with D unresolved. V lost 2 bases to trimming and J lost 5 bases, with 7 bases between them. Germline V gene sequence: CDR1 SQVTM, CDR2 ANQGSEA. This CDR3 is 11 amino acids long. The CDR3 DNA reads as TGCAGCGTTGAAACCCGGGACGAGCAGTACTTC. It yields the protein CSVETRDEQYF.